Below, one T cell receptor beta chain is given with its context. This sample is part of a study of blood T cell repertoires in COVID-19. Germline V CDR1 and CDR2: SGHNT, YYREEE (reference sequence). Trimming left V 2 bases short and J 1 base short, with 3 bases between. This CDR3 is 12 amino acids long. Sequenced by immunoSEQ multiplex PCR; TCRdb stores in-frame clones only, minus some. Of 90,000 to 110,000 clones in the sample, over 80% are singletons; the top ten hold about 18%. The chain employs TRBV5-4 and TRBJ1-1; D is uncertain. This receptor was obtained from a woman between 55 and 75 years old with acute or convalescent COVID-19. What was sequenced was peripheral blood. CDR3 residues: CASSFRNTEAFF. CDR3 DNA: TGTGCCAGCAGCTTCAGGAACACTGAAGCTTTCTTT.